The entry below describes one T cell receptor (beta chain). The source of the sample is a study of blood T cell repertoires in COVID-19. Study at large: Acute and convalescent COVID-19 samples came from the United States, Italy and Spain. T cells, B-cell-depleted T cells, or PBMCs provided the cDNA or gDNA that served as material.

Generated by immunoSEQ multiplex PCR, the TCRdb table keeps only in-frame clones and is missing some. The sample has some 170,000 clones; about 80% are singletons. V gave up 1 base and J gave up 2 bases; unmatched junction bases: 1. The CDR3 runs 16 residues. Germline V lookup: CDR1 MNHNS, CDR2 SASEGT. This receptor was obtained from a man between 60 and 75 years old with acute or convalescent COVID-19. Material for sequencing was peripheral blood. The chain recombines TRBV6-1 with TRBJ2-1; 11 bases map to TRBD2. CDR3 residues: CASSEGLAGPYNEQFF. The CDR3 DNA reads as TGTGCCAGCAGTGAAGGACTAGCGGGGCCCTACAATGAGCAGTTCTTC.